A single sample gave rise to the 19 T cell receptor beta chains below, sequenced in a study of cytomegalovirus exposure and HLA in healthy donors. The PCR had 60 Vbeta and 13 Jbeta primers. Sequencing used immunoSEQ multiplex PCR; TCRdb keeps in-frame clones, though not all of them. The data show approximately 190,000 clones, roughly 76% seen once. Sequencing input: PBMCs. These receptors originate from a man aged 40-55 years in good health and CMV-seropositive.

The chain has TRBV15 and TRBJ2-1; 8 bases agree with TRBD2. CDR1 LNHNV and CDR2 YYDKDF come from the germline V gene (reference sequence). There are 15 residues in the CDR3. Unmatched junction bases numbered 8, after V lost 4 bases and J lost 6 bases. DNA for the CDR3: TGTGCCACCAGCACCCCCCGACTAGCGAGCAATGAGCAGTTCTTC. It codes for CATSTPRLASNEQFF.

This clone was seen once. The chain is built from TRBV27 and TRBJ1-1; D might be TRBD1 (6 bases). Germline values: CDR1 MNHEY, CDR2 SMNVEV (reference sequence). Trimming took 5 bases from V and 4 from J, leaving 8 bases between them. This CDR3 region has 12 residues. CDR3 in amino acids: CASSRGGTEAFF. The CDR3 nucleotides are TGTGCCAGCAGTAGAGGGGGCACTGAAGCTTTCTTT.

This chain links TRBV7-8 with TRBJ2-2; TRBD1 matches at 7 bases. The CDR3 extends over 18 amino acids. Germline values: CDR1 SGHVS, CDR2 FQNEAQ. V was clipped by 4 bases and J by 0 bases; unmatched bases: 11. The CDR3 protein is CASSSGTAFSANTGELFF. The CDR3 nucleotides are TGTGCCAGCAGCTCAGGGACAGCTTTTTCCGCGAACACCGGGGAGCTGTTTTTT.

This chain links TRBV4-3 with TRBJ2-3, with D unclear. The CDR3 is 13 residues long. Trimming removed 0 bases at V and 7 bases at J, with 8 bases between. Germline values: CDR1 LGHNA, CDR2 YSLEER. The CDR3 sequence: CASSQDRVYTQYF. DNA of the CDR3: TGCGCCAGCAGCCAAGACCGCGTTTATACGCAGTATTTT.

In DNA form, the CDR3 reads TGCGCCAGCAGCTCCCGACAGGGAGGAATTACAGATACGCAGTATTTT. Amino acid sequence: CASSSRQGGITDTQYF. The rearrangement links TRBV5-1 to TRBJ2-3; TRBD1 might be the D (7 bases). Germline V gives CDR1 SGHRS, CDR2 YFSETQ. The CDR3 is made up of 16 amino acids. V shed 3 bases and J shed 3 bases, with 17 bases lying between them.

This sequence joins TRBV6-1 and TRBJ2-7; TRBD1 aligns across 11 bases. With V trimmed by 4 bases and J by 3 bases, 5 bases remained unmatched. Germline-derived CDR1 and CDR2 are MNHNS and SASEGT. This CDR3 is 15 amino acids long. Here the CDR3 DNA reads TGTGCCAGCAGTGCGGACAGGGGGCGCTTCTACGAGCAGTACTTC. Translated: CASSADRGRFYEQYF.

The chain carries TRBV30 and TRBJ1-1; D remains unclear. This CDR3 contains 12 residues. V lost 3 bases and J 2 bases, leaving 7 bases between the germline ends. The V gene's germline CDR1 is GTSNPN and CDR2 SVGIG (reference sequence). The CDR3 protein is CAWRTGNTEAFF. Here the CDR3 DNA reads TGTGCCTGGAGAACGGGAAACACTGAAGCTTTCTTT.

This chain links TRBV6-1 with TRBJ1-3; possible D gene TRBD1, 5 bases. This CDR3 has 13 residues. Germline CDR1 reads MNHNS; CDR2 reads SASEGT. Trimming pared 11 bases from V and 1 base from J, leaving 12 bases between. CDR3 nucleotides: TGTGCCGTCTCAGGGTTTTCTGGAAACACCATATATTTT. Protein product: CAVSGFSGNTIYF.

The chain is built from TRBV13 and TRBJ2-7; possible D gene TRBD2, 6 bases. Trimming cost V 2 bases and J 5 bases, with 25 bases left between them. Germline CDR1 is PRHDT and CDR2 is FYEKMQ (reference sequence). The length of the CDR3 is 18 residues. The CDR3 loop reads CASSLLSLAGPKEDEQYF. CDR3 DNA sequence: TGTGCCAGCAGCTTACTATCGCTGGCGGGACCTAAAGAGGACGAGCAGTACTTC.

The chain carries TRBV19 and TRBJ1-4; TRBD1 is a possible D gene (5 bases). V shed 5 bases and J shed 7 bases, with 14 bases lying between them. This CDR3 contains 14 residues. Germline V lookup: CDR1 LNHDA, CDR2 SQIVND (reference sequence). CDR3 sequence reads: CASSWGGRGEKLFF. CDR3 nucleotide sequence: TGTGCCAGTAGTTGGGGGGGACGTGGTGAAAAACTGTTTTTT.

This chain uses TRBV6-6 with TRBJ2-3; 7 bases fit TRBD2. Trimming cost V 6 bases and J 1 base; bases outside gene matches: 4. Germline CDR1 is MNHNY and CDR2 is SVGAGI (reference sequence). The CDR3 sequence is 14 residues long. CDR3 sequence (DNA): TGTGCCAGCAGACTTGGGGGGGGCACAGATACGCAGTATTTT. This gives the protein CASRLGGGTDTQYF.

The chain combines TRBV11-2 with TRBJ2-1; D perhaps matches TRBD2 (6 bases). Germline loops: CDR1 SGHAT, CDR2 FQNNGV. The CDR3 extends over 15 amino acids. V was cut by 7 bases and J by 3 bases, with 16 bases left in between. This CDR3 is CASNLEGADYNEQFF. CDR3 bases: TGTGCCAGCAACTTGGAGGGCGCGGACTACAATGAGCAGTTCTTC.

This clone was recorded once. The chain carries TRBV7-2 and TRBJ2-5, with D hard to call. The CDR3 covers 14 residues. Germline assignment: CDR1 SGHTA and CDR2 FQGNSA. The ends were cut back, 5 bases at V and 4 bases at J, with 14 bases in the middle. The CDR3 loop is CASSDDFKRETQYF. CDR3 in DNA: TGTGCCAGCAGCGACGACTTCAAAAGAGAGACCCAGTACTTC.

The chain links TRBV18 to TRBJ1-4; no definite D call. Trimming took 6 bases from V and 5 from J, leaving 10 bases between them. This CDR3 is built from 13 residues. Germline V lookup: CDR1 KGHSH, CDR2 LQKENI. The CDR3 DNA reads as TGTGCCAGCTCGAACTTACAGAATGAAAAACTGTTTTTT. It encodes CASSNLQNEKLFF.

The J gene is TRBJ2-7, the V gene TRBV5-1, with 13 bases aligning to TRBD2. With 0 bases clipped from V and 6 bases from J, the junction kept 9 bases outside the gene matches. CDR1 is SGHRS, CDR2 YFSETQ, per germline. CDR3 length: 17 amino acids. The CDR3: CASSLGRSRLAGGEQYF. The CDR3 nucleotides read TGCGCCAGCAGCTTGGGACGTTCGAGACTAGCGGGGGGCGAGCAGTACTTC. The full variable domain, completed using reference TRBV5-1 and TRBJ2-7, is KAGVTQTPRYLIKTRGQQVTLSCSPISGHRSVSWYQQTPGQGLQFLFEYFSETQRNKGNFPGRFSGRQFSNSRSEMNVSTLELGDSALYLCASSLGRSRLAGGEQYFGPGTRLTVT.

The rearrangement links TRBV6-5 to TRBJ2-2; 8 nucleotides align to TRBD1. The CDR3 is made up of 13 amino acids. The trim removed 7 bases at V and 4 bases at J, leaving 2 bases unmatched. CDR1 is MNHEY and CDR2 is SVGAGI in the germline V gene. As DNA, the CDR3 is TGTGCCAGCAATGACAGGGGCACCGGGGAGCTGTTTTTT. Amino acid sequence: CASNDRGTGELFF.

The chain employs TRBV6-5 and TRBJ2-3; D is possibly TRBD2 (6 bases). CDR1 and CDR2 (germline): MNHEY, SVGAGI. Trimming took 5 bases from V and 0 from J, leaving 9 bases between them. The CDR3 is made up of 14 amino acids. CDR3 DNA sequence: TGTGCCAGCAGTGGGGGGTTTAGCACAGATACGCAGTATTTT. It is translated as CASSGGFSTDTQYF.

The CDR3 reads CASRTRETQYF. The CDR3 nucleotides are TGCGCCAGCAGAACTAGAGAGACCCAGTACTTC. The chain combines TRBV5-1 with TRBJ2-5; possibly TRBD2 for D (5 bases). With 5 bases removed from V and 4 bases from J, the gap between germline ends came to 6 bases. CDR1 and CDR2 from the germline V gene are SGHRS and YFSETQ. This CDR3 is built from 11 residues. The full variable domain, in which reference TRBV5-1 and TRBJ2-5 provide the parts outside the CDR3, is KAGVTQTPRYLIKTRGQQVTLSCSPISGHRSVSWYQQTPGQGLQFLFEYFSETQRNKGNFPGRFSGRQFSNSRSEMNVSTLELGDSALYLCASRTRETQYFGPGTRLLVL.

The J gene is TRBJ2-2, the V gene TRBV14; unclear D gene. The CDR3 totals 15 residues. V dropped 2 bases and J dropped 2 bases, with 9 bases sitting between them. Germline V gives CDR1 SGHDN, CDR2 FVKESK. In DNA form, the CDR3 reads TGTGCCAGCAGCCAATTAAGGAGAAACACCGGGGAGCTGTTTTTT. It codes for CASSQLRRNTGELFF. Supplemented by reference TRBV14 and TRBJ2-2, the full variable domain reads EAGVTQFPSHSVIEKGQTVTLRCDPISGHDNLYWYRRVMGKEIKFLLHFVKESKQDESGMPNNRFLAERTGGTYSTLKVQPAELEDSGVYFCASSQLRRNTGELFFGEGSRLTVL.